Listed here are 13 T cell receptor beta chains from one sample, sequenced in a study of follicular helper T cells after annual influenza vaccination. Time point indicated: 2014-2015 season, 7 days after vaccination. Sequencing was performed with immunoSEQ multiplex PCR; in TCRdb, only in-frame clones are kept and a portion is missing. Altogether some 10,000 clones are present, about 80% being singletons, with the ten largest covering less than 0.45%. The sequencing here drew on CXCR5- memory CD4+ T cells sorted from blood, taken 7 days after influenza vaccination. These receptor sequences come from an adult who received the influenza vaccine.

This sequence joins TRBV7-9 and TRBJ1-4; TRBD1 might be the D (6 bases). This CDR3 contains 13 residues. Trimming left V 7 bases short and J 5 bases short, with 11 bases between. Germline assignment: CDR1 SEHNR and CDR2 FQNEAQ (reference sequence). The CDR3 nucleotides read TGTGCCAGCACCGGACAGAGGAATGAAAAACTGTTTTTT. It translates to CASTGQRNEKLFF.

The CDR3 protein is CASSQLLKRDTGNEQYF. The CDR3 coding sequence is TGCGCCAGCAGCCAACTATTAAAACGGGACACTGGAAACGAGCAGTACTTC. The V gene is TRBV4-1, the J gene TRBJ2-7; tentative D call: TRBD1 (6 bases). Deletions cut 2 bases from V and 5 bases from J, with 22 bases between. Germline V gene lookup returns CDR1 MGHRA and CDR2 YSYEKL. CDR3 length: 17 residues.

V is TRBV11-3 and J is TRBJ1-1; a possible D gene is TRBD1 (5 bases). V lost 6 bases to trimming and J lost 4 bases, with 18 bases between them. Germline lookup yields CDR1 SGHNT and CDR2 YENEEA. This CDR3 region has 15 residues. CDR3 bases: TGTGCCAGCAGGGCGCGCAGGGTATTTGGCACTGAAGCTTTCTTT. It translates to CASRARRVFGTEAFF.

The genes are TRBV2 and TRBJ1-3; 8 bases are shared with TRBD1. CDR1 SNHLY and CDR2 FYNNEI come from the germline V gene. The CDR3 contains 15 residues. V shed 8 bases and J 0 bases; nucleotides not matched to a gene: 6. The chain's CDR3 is CASLTTGGSGNTIYF. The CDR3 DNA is TGTGCCAGCCTGACTACAGGGGGCTCTGGAAACACCATATATTTT.

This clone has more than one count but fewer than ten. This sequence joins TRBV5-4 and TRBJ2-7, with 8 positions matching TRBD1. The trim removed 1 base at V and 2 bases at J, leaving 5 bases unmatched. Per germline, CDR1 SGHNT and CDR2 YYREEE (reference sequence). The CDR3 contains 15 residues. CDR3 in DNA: TGTGCCAGCAGCTTGTTTGGGGACAGGCCCTACGAGCAGTACTTC. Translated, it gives CASSLFGDRPYEQYF.

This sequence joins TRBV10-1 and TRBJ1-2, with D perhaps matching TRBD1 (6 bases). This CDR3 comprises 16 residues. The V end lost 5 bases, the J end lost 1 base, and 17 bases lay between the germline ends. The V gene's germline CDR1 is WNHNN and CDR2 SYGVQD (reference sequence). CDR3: CASSYRTAPRNYGYTF. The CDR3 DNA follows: TGCGCCAGCAGTTATAGGACAGCCCCCCGTAACTATGGCTACACCTTC.

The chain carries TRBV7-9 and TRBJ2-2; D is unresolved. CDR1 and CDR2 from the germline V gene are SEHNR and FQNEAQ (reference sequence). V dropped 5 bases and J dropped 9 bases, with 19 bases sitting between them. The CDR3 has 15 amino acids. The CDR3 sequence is CASSPGGDFFRELFF. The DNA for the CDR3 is TGTGCCAGCAGCCCCGGTGGCGATTTCTTCCGGGAGCTGTTTTTT.

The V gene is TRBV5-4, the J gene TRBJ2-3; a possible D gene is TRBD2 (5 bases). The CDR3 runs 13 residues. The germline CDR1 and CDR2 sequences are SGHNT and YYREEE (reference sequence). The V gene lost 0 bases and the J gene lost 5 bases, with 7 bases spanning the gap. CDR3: CASSLAGVDTQYF. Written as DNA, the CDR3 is TGTGCCAGCAGCTTGGCCGGGGTAGATACGCAGTATTTT.

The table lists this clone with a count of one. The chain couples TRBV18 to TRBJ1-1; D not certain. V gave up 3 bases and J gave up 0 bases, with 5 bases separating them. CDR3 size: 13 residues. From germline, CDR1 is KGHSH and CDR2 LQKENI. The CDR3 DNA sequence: TGTGCCAGCTCACCCCCCATGAACACTGAAGCTTTCTTT. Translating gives CASSPPMNTEAFF.

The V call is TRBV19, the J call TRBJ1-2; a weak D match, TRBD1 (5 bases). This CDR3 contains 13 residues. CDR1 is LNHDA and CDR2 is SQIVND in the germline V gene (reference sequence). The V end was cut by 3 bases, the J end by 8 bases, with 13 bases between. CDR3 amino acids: CASSMARVGGYTF. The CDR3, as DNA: TGTGCCAGTAGTATGGCCAGGGTTGGAGGCTACACCTTC.

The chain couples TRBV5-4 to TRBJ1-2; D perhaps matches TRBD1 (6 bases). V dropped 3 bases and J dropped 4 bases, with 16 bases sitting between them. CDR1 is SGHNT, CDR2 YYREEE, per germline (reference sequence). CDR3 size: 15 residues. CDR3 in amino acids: CASSSPARGRYGYTF. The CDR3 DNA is TGTGCCAGCAGCTCGCCCGCTCGGGGGCGCTATGGCTACACCTTC.

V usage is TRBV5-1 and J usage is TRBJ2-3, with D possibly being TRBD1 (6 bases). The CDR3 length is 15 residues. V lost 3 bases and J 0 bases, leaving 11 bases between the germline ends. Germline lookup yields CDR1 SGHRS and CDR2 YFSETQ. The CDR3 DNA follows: TGCGCCAGCAGCTACGGGACATCTAGCACAGATACGCAGTATTTT. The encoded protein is CASSYGTSSTDTQYF.

CDR3 protein: CASSPHGAGGPGETQYF. The CDR3 coding sequence is TGTGCCAGCAGCCCCCACGGTGCGGGGGGGCCGGGGGAGACCCAGTACTTC. J is TRBJ2-5 and V is TRBV7-3, with TRBD2 matching over 9 bases. Losses at the gene ends were 5 bases for V and 5 bases for J; bases not matched to a gene: 15. Germline V gene data show CDR1 as SGHTA and CDR2 as FQGTGA. The CDR3 runs 17 residues.